The TCR beta chain described here comes from a study of blood T cell repertoires in COVID-19. Study-wide background: The samples span acute and convalescent COVID-19 from the United States, Italy and Spain.

With V trimmed by 0 bases and J by 12 bases, 9 bases remained unmatched. The CDR3 totals 14 residues. Germline CDR1 GTSNPN, CDR2 SVGIG (reference sequence). Authors' analysis steps: Estimates of nucleated cell counts were drawn from the amplification of reference gene primers. Assay used: immunoSEQ multiplex PCR; TCRdb lists only in-frame clones, some missing. Clonal size and the V and J genes are those of that table, whereas D and trimming came from the DNA. Of 300,000 to 350,000 clones detected, roughly 87% appear once; the ten largest clones hold more than 1%. Researchers sorted participants into cohorts using their self-reported clinical history. Recovery meant two consecutive negative NP/OP PCR tests, professional clearance, or resolved symptoms.

V gene TRBV30 combines with J gene TRBJ2-1; TRBD2 matches 9 bases. This sequence originates from a woman under 40 who had recovered from COVID-19. Input material: PBMCs or T cells enriched from blood (not recorded which). CDR3 amino acids: CAWSVRAGGHGQFF. The CDR3 DNA is TGTGCCTGGAGTGTACGGGCGGGGGGGCACGGGCAGTTCTTC.